In its sample, the clone carrying this T cell receptor (beta chain) was seen many times. Antigen unknown. An equimolar mix of two oligonucleotides served as the beta constant-region primer for TRBC1 and TRBC2. The ligated cDNA underwent four PCR rounds using SP2 and nested alpha and beta constant-region primers. TCRdb used MiXCR to reprocess the UMI-ligation and nested PCR reads, holding one entry per CDR3 protein. The sample lists approximately 85,000 distinct CDR3 sequences, about 6.5% occurring once. CMV status came from CD4+ IFNgamma after overnight CMV lysate stimulation. This sample is part of a study of naive and memory T cell subsets. Study-wide results and limits: Over 95% of naive TCR sequences appeared only once, unlike memory subsets. No ground truth validated the naive and memory repertoire findings.

The CDR3 has 15 amino acids. CDR1 is DFQATT, CDR2 SNEGSKA, per germline (reference sequence). Trimming shortened V by 4 bases and J by 4 bases, and 17 bases separated the two germline ends. This chain joins TRBV20-1 and TRBJ1-5; D remains unclear. The source material was central memory CD4+ T cells from blood. This receptor was obtained from a human donor in good health. This chain's CDR3 is CSAKEAADQNQPQHF. The CDR3 nucleotides are TGCAGTGCTAAAGAGGCCGCGGACCAGAATCAGCCCCAGCATTTT.